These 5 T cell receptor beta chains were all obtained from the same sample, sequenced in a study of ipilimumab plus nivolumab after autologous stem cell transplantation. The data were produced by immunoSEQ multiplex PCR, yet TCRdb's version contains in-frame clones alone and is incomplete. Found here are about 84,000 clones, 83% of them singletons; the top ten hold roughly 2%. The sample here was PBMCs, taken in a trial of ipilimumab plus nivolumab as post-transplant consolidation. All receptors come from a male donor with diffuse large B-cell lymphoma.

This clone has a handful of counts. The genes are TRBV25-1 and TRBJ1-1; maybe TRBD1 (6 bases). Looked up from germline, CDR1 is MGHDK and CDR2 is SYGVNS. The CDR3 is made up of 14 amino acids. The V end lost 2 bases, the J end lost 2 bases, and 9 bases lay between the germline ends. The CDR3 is CASSEGGANTEAFF. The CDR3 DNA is TGTGCCAGCAGTGAAGGGGGGGCCAACACTGAAGCTTTCTTT. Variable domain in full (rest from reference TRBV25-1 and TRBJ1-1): EADIYQTPRYLVIGTGKKITLECSQTMGHDKMYWYQQDPGMELHLIHYSYGVNSTEKGDLSSESTVSRIRTEHFPLTLESARPSHTSQYLCASSEGGANTEAFFGQGTRLTVV.

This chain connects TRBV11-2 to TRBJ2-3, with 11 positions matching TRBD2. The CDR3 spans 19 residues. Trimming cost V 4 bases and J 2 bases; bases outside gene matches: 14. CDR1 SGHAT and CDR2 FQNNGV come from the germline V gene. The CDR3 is CASSSLFGLAGGFTDTQYF. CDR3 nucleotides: TGTGCCAGCAGCTCCCTCTTCGGGCTAGCGGGGGGTTTCACAGATACGCAGTATTTT.

DNA for the CDR3: TGTGCCAGCAAGCTGTCGGAAAATCAGCCCCAGCATTTT. It is translated as CASKLSENQPQHF. The genes are TRBV6-5 and TRBJ1-5; no clear D. Germline CDR1 MNHEY, CDR2 SVGAGI. The CDR3 extends over 13 amino acids. The ends were cut back, 7 bases at V and 4 bases at J, with 11 bases in the middle.

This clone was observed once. The CDR3 DNA follows: TGTGCCAGCAACACCGTGGGGGGCGACGGGGAGCTGTTTTTT. This translates into CASNTVGGDGELFF. The chain is built from TRBV7-9 and TRBJ2-2; D may be TRBD1 or TRBD2 (6 bases each). The V gene's germline CDR1 is SEHNR and CDR2 FQNEAQ (reference sequence). This CDR3 spans 14 amino acids. V lost 7 bases and J lost 7, with 16 bases in between.

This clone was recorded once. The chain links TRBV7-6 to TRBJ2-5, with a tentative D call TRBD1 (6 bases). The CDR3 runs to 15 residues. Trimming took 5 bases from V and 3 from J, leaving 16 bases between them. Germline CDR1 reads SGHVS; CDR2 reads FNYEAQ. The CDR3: CASSRGQGPEETQYF. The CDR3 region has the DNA TGTGCCAGCAGCCGAGGGCAGGGGCCCGAAGAGACCCAGTACTTC.